Listed here are 8 T cell receptor beta chains from one sample, sequenced in a study of liver allograft versus peripheral blood T cells. In the study overall: Graft-liver T cell receptor repertoires were compared against recipient peripheral blood repertoires.

TCRdb passed the reads through MiXCR, listing each CDR3 protein once. The data contain about 14,000 distinct CDR3 sequences, approximately 19% of them singletons. The receptor source for this set is a human patient who had a liver transplant. Some T cells may possibly be graft donor cells.

This clonotype was seen ten or more times. V gene TRBV27 combines with J gene TRBJ2-4; no definite D call. The V gene's germline CDR1 is MNHEY and CDR2 SMNVEV (reference sequence). The CDR3 is 12 amino acids. The V and J ends lost 2 bases and 10 bases respectively, with 9 bases between them. The CDR3 DNA follows: TGTGCCAGCAGTTTAATAGGGCAAATTCAGTACTTC. As protein: CASSLIGQIQYF.

In its sample, this clonotype ranks as medium-sized. CDR3 nucleotides: TGTGCCAGCAGCCAAGTGGGGGGTTGGACCGCTAACTATGGCTACACCTTC. Its translation: CASSQVGGWTANYGYTF. This chain joins TRBV28 and TRBJ1-2; TRBD1 is a possible D gene (5 bases). There are 17 residues in the CDR3. Germline V gene lookup returns CDR1 MDHEN and CDR2 SYDVKM. The V end lost 6 bases, the J end lost 0 bases, and 20 bases lay between the germline ends.

V and J are TRBV4-1 and TRBJ2-1; 11 nucleotides agree with TRBD1. Trimming at V came to 2 bases and at J to 7 bases, leaving 16 bases not matched to a gene. The CDR3 is 19 residues long. The germline CDR1 and CDR2 sequences are MGHRA and YSYEKL. CDR3 DNA sequence: TGCGCCAGCAGCCAACAAGGATATCGGAGGGACAGGGGGGGGAATGAGCAGTTCTTC. This codes for CASSQQGYRRDRGGNEQFF.

A remark on this clonotype: A read error may explain this, as a much larger clone is one base away. V is TRBV27 and J is TRBJ1-2; D remains ambiguous. CDR1 and CDR2 (germline): MNHEY, SMNVEV (reference sequence). Trimming took off 0 bases at V and 7 bases at J, with 15 bases between the two ends. The CDR3 is 15 amino acids. The DNA of the CDR3 is TGTGCCAGCAGTTTATCGGCGGACCGCATCTGTGGCTACACCTTC. Amino acids: CASSLSADRICGYTF.

In its sample, this clonotype was seen many times. The CDR3 reads CASSFSGGGYGYTF. The CDR3 DNA sequence: TGTGCCAGCAGCTTTTCAGGGGGCGGCTATGGCTACACCTTC. J is TRBJ1-2 and V is TRBV7-2; 8 nucleotides align to TRBD1. Germline trimming cut 3 bases from V and 4 bases from J; bases unmatched to any gene: 4. From germline, CDR1 is SGHTA and CDR2 FQGNSA. The CDR3 has 14 residues.

V gene TRBV27 combines with J gene TRBJ2-7; D tentatively reads TRBD1 or TRBD2 (7 bases each). Germline V gene lookup returns CDR1 MNHEY and CDR2 SMNVEV (reference sequence). V lost 8 bases and J lost 4, with 21 bases in between. The CDR3 has 15 amino acids. The CDR3 sequence is CASGGVGDSYYEQYF. The CDR3 region has the DNA TGTGCCAGCGGGGGGGTAGGGGACAGCTATTACGAGCAGTACTTC.

This clonotype was seen repeatedly, ten times or more. This chain connects TRBV30 to TRBJ2-1; no reliable D call. V was shortened by 4 bases and J by 0 bases, with 13 bases between the two germline ends. Germline CDR1 and CDR2: GTSNPN and SVGIG (reference sequence). This CDR3 spans 15 amino acids. This chain's CDR3 is CAWKLGRSSYNEQFF. For the CDR3, the DNA is TGTGCCTGGAAATTAGGGCGGAGCTCCTACAATGAGCAGTTCTTC.

The chain uses TRBV3-1 and TRBJ1-6, with D unresolved. This CDR3 has 13 residues. V dropped 1 base and J dropped 8 bases, with 6 bases sitting between them. Germline V gene lookup returns CDR1 LGHDT and CDR2 YNNKEL (reference sequence). The CDR3 loop reads CASSQVTDSPLHF. Here the CDR3 DNA reads TGTGCCAGCAGCCAAGTGACGGATTCACCCCTCCACTTT.